This T cell receptor (beta chain) was sequenced during a study of cytomegalovirus exposure and HLA in healthy donors. The primer mix had 60 Vbeta and 13 Jbeta primers. Data came from immunoSEQ multiplex PCR; TCRdb stores just in-frame clones and leaves some out. The sample has more than 90,000 clones, 70% to 85% seen once. The clonotype comes from a man aged 45-60 years in good health and CMV-seropositive. Sequencing used PBMCs.

CDR3 DNA: TGTGCCAGCAGTTTATGGACGGACAGACGGTCTGGCTACACCTTC. This codes for CASSLWTDRRSGYTF. This sequence joins TRBV27 and TRBJ1-2; D possibly corresponds to TRBD1 (6 bases). CDR3 length: 15 amino acids. V was cut by 1 base and J by 7 bases, with 16 bases left in between. Germline CDR1 reads MNHEY; CDR2 reads SMNVEV (reference sequence).